The 6 T cell receptor beta chains below come from one sample, sequenced in a study of cytomegalovirus exposure and HLA in healthy donors. Method: immunoSEQ multiplex PCR; TCRdb's copy keeps in-frame clones and lacks some. This table holds 120,000 or so clones, approximately 90% found once. The specimen sequenced was PBMCs. All receptors come from a woman aged 18-35 years in good health and CMV-seronegative.

This CDR3 reads CASSQGHIYEQYF. The CDR3 nucleotides are TGTGCCAGCAGCCAGGGACACATCTACGAGCAGTACTTC. The chain has TRBV14 and TRBJ2-7; D perhaps matches TRBD1 (6 bases). Between the trimmed V and J ends, which lost 3 bases and 3 bases, there was a span of 9 bases. CDR1 and CDR2 from the germline V gene are SGHDN and FVKESK. The CDR3 consists of 13 residues.

V is TRBV5-8 and J is TRBJ2-7, with 12 bases fitting TRBD2. The CDR3 is 15 residues long. Germline V CDR1 and CDR2: SGHTS, YDEGEE. The V segment lost 4 bases and the J segment 3 bases; nucleotides outside the gene matches: 5. The CDR3 loop reads CASSHGLAGNYEQYF. Written as DNA, the CDR3 is TGTGCCAGCAGCCACGGACTAGCGGGGAACTACGAGCAGTACTTC.

The chain uses TRBV5-1 and TRBJ1-1, with TRBD1 matching over 9 bases. The CDR3 length is 15 residues. The germline CDR1 and CDR2 sequences are SGHRS and YFSETQ. Germline trimming cut 0 bases from V and 5 bases from J; bases unmatched to any gene: 5. CDR3 protein: CASSLDRGRGTEAFF. In nucleotides, the CDR3 is TGCGCCAGCAGCTTGGACAGGGGGCGTGGGACTGAAGCTTTCTTT.

This chain uses TRBV6-5 with TRBJ2-2; D gene ambiguous. In germline, CDR1 is MNHEY, CDR2 SVGAGI. The ends were cut back, 9 bases at V and 2 bases at J, with 7 bases in the middle. CDR3 length: 12 amino acids. This CDR3 reads CASGLNTGELFF. As DNA, the CDR3 is TGTGCCAGTGGGCTAAACACCGGGGAGCTGTTTTTT.

On this clone: The same CDR3 also results from other DNA sequences found in this sample. The rearrangement links TRBV5-8 to TRBJ2-7; a weak D match, TRBD1 (5 bases). Trimming shortened V by 0 bases and J by 2 bases, and 12 bases separated the two germline ends. This CDR3 spans 15 amino acids. Germline V gene sequence: CDR1 SGHTS, CDR2 YDEGEE. The CDR3, as DNA: TGTGCCAGCAGCTTGGGGCAGGGATTGACCTACGAGCAGTACTTC. It codes for CASSLGQGLTYEQYF.

A single count supports this clone. The rearrangement links TRBV27 to TRBJ2-7; 8 nucleotides line up with TRBD2. The V gene's germline CDR1 is MNHEY and CDR2 SMNVEV (reference sequence). The CDR3 runs 15 residues. The ends lost 2 bases at V and 1 base at J; junction bases unmatched: 4. The CDR3 DNA reads TGTGCCAGCAGTTTAAGGGCGGGGGGTTCCTACGAGCAGTACTTC. Translating it yields CASSLRAGGSYEQYF.